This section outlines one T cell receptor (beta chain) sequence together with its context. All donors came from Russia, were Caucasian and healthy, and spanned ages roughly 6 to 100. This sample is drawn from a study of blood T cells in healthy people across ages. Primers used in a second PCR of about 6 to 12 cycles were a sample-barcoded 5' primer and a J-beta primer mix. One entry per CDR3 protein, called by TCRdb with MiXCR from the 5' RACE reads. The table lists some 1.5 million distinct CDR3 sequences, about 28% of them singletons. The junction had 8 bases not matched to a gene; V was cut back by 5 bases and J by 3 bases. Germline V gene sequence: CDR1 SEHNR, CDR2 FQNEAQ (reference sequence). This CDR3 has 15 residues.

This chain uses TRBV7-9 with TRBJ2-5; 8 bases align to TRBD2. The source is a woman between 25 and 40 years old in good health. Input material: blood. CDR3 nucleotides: TGTGCCAGCAGCCCCGGTAGCGGGACTAAAGAGACCCAGTACTTC. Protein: CASSPGSGTKETQYF.